This T cell receptor (beta chain) was found in a study of blood T cell repertoires in COVID-19 (dated by TCRdb to the early 2020s). About the investigation overall: Samples from collaborators originated in the United States, Italy and Spain and spanned both the acute and convalescent phases of COVID-19. Samples came from the ongoing ImmuneRACE study (first 160 participants) plus 1,254 subjects from 6 global collaborators. HLA class I and class II types, where available, came from metadata supplied by the sample provider rather than from assay-based typing. The material from the prospective study consisted of cDNA or gDNA derived from T cells, B-cell-depleted T cells, or PBMCs. The sample metadata nearly always contained a de-identified subject ID, COVID-19 status, age in years and sex. Subjects who had been exposed to COVID-19, were actively infected with it, or had recovered from it provided the deeply sampled blood TCRbeta repertoires that made up the dataset. A freely available public database, intended as a resource for researchers studying the immune response to SARS-CoV-2, is where the repertoires were released.

TCRbeta CDR3 regions were amplified from genomic DNA using the immunoSEQ Assay, a bias-controlled multiplex PCR. Processing in the source paper ran as follows. The number of nucleated cells in each sample was estimated by amplification of reference gene primers within the assay. To quantify the absolute abundance of each unique TCRbeta CDR3 rearrangement, sequence reads were collapsed and filtered. Productive Simpson clonality was computed per sample as the square root of Simpson's diversity index over productive rearrangements. The table was pulled from immuneACCESS by TCRdb, which kept in-frame rearrangements only. Such tables lose some clones; where checked, under half of the loss comes from unresolved V genes, and the rest has no known cause. D and trimming were read from the DNA, whereas the V and J calls and clone size are those reported in that table. The sample data list roughly 70,000 clones, and around 89% of these were observed just once. The top ten hold approximately 1.4% of the sample.

Looking up the germline V gene yields CDR1 ENHRY and CDR2 SYGVKD. Spanning cysteine to phenylalanine, the CDR3 consists of 15 amino acids. The retained sequence is limited to the CDR3, 45 bases, with the frame set at the first base. V is pruned by 6 bases and J by 2 bases, leaving 4 bases of the junction without a gene match. In regard to this clone: Its antigen is not yet known. It has no much larger one-base neighbor in the sample; base qualities were not kept.

Each collaborating institution followed its own protocols to collect whole blood in K2EDTA tubes. For TCRbeta analysis, collaborators shipped samples as frozen whole blood, isolated PBMCs, or DNA extracted from either of those sample types. General findings and caveats noted by the study authors: The amount of clinical and demographic metadata varied by source and participant and was provided uncurated.

This clonotype was obtained from a human donor in a cohort sampled during active COVID-19. Recombination linked TRBV10-3 to TRBJ2-3; 11 middle bases align to TRBD2. The sample taken for sequencing was peripheral blood. The CDR3 sequence is CAISRLAGITDTQYF. The DNA sequence follows: TGTGCCATCAGCCGACTAGCGGGGATCACAGATACGCAGTATTTT.